The rows below give T cell receptor beta chains drawn from one sample of a study of blood T cell repertoires in COVID-19. Assay used: immunoSEQ multiplex PCR; TCRdb lists only in-frame clones, some missing. Of about 140,000 clones listed, approximately 84% are singletons. Sample: PBMCs or T cells enriched from blood (not recorded which). The origin of the receptors is a young woman who had been exposed to COVID-19. The CDR3 runs from the conserved cysteine through the conserved F or W. A D gene is named only where the DNA matches it firmly. Clone size, where shown, is once, few, many, or a class for clones that have expanded.

-,TRBJ1-6,-,TRBV19,CASSMGKQGSYSPLHF,TGTGCCAGTAGTATGGGAAAACAGGGTTCGTATTCACCCCTCCACTTT
TRBD1,TRBJ2-1,-,TRBV5-8,CASSRDRGPSMDNEQFF,TGTGCCAGCAGCAGGGACAGGGGGCCGAGCATGGACAATGAGCAGTTCTTC
-,TRBJ2-2,-,TRBV25-1,CASSESGGTGELFF,TGTGCCAGCAGTGAATCCGGGGGAACCGGGGAGCTGTTTTTT
-,TRBJ2-3,-,TRBV27,CASSSPRVIDTQYF,TGTGCCAGCAGTTCCCCCCGCGTTATAGATACGCAGTATTTT
-,TRBJ1-1,-,TRBV3-1/TRBV3-2,CASSDTGTDTEAFF,TGTGCCAGCAGCGATACAGGAACGGACACTGAAGCTTTCTTT
TRBD2,TRBJ2-7,-,TRBV3-1/TRBV3-2,CASSLFGAGGRPEQYF,TGTGCCAGCAGCCTCTTTGGGGCGGGAGGGCGGCCCGAGCAGTACTTC
-,TRBJ2-7,-,TRBV30,CAWSRTGGDEQYF,TGTGCCTGGAGTAGAACAGGGGGGGACGAGCAGTACTTC
-,TRBJ2-3,-,TRBV20-1,CSASRVESTDTQYF,TGCAGTGCTAGTCGGGTCGAGAGCACAGATACGCAGTATTTT
TRBD2,TRBJ2-3,-,TRBV11-2,CASSRVFPGGRRVDTQYF,TGTGCCAGCAGCCGAGTATTCCCGGGAGGGCGGAGGGTAGATACGCAGTATTTT
TRBD1,TRBJ1-1,-,TRBV28,CASNTRGVNTEAFF,TGTGCCAGCAATACCAGGGGGGTGAACACTGAAGCTTTCTTT
-,TRBJ1-1,-,TRBV28,CASSEGIRGAFF,TGTGCCAGCAGCGAAGGGATCAGGGGTGCTTTCTTT
-,TRBJ1-2,-,TRBV29-1,CSVGGTKDGYTF,TGCAGCGTTGGCGGGACCAAGGATGGCTACACCTTC
-,TRBJ2-5,-,TRBV18,CASSIQETQYF,TGTGCCAGCTCCATCCAAGAGACCCAGTACTTC
TRBD1,TRBJ1-5,-,TRBV19,CASRPGTGLNQPQHF,TGTGCCAGTAGACCCGGGACAGGACTGAATCAGCCCCAGCATTTT
-,TRBJ1-5,-,TRBV7-2,CASSLYRGNQPQHF,TGTGCCAGCAGCTTATACAGGGGCAATCAGCCCCAGCATTTT
-,TRBJ1-5,-,TRBV19,CATQLSSVHSNQPQHF,TGTGCCACCCAACTGAGCTCGGTCCATAGCAATCAGCCCCAGCATTTT
-,TRBJ1-5,-,TRBV4-3,CASSQVGGQPQHF,TGCGCCAGCAGCCAAGTCGGGGGGCAGCCCCAGCATTTT
TRBD1,TRBJ2-5,-,TRBV5-8,CASSLEQGAGSETQYF,TGTGCCAGCAGCTTGGAACAGGGGGCAGGTTCGGAGACCCAGTACTTC
-,TRBJ2-7,few,TRBV11-2,CASSFSSYEQYF,TGTGCCAGCAGCTTTAGCTCCTACGAGCAGTACTTC
-,TRBJ1-2,-,TRBV7-2,CASSFGGAGYGYTF,TGTGCCAGCAGTTTCGGGGGGGCCGGATATGGCTACACCTTC
TRBD1,TRBJ2-3,-,TRBV10-3,CAISAGQDTDTQYF,TGTGCCATCAGTGCTGGACAGGACACAGATACGCAGTATTTT
TRBD2,TRBJ2-7,-,TRBV5-6,CASSGMGTSGSYEQYF,TGTGCCAGCAGCGGGATGGGGACTAGCGGGTCCTACGAGCAGTACTTC
TRBD1,TRBJ1-4,-,TRBV19,CASSPGTGATNEKLFF,TGTGCCAGTAGCCCTGGGACAGGGGCAACTAATGAAAAACTGTTTTTT
-,TRBJ1-4,-,TRBV29-1,CSVAFAGNEKLFF,TGCAGCGTTGCTTTCGCAGGGAATGAAAAACTGTTTTTT
TRBD2,TRBJ2-7,-,TRBV7-2,CASSQKTSGSYEQYF,TGTGCCAGCAGCCAAAAGACTAGCGGGAGCTACGAGCAGTACTTC
-,TRBJ2-1,once,TRBV5-1,CASSSGLSYNEQFF,TGCGCCAGCAGCTCCGGACTTTCCTACAATGAGCAGTTCTTC
-,TRBJ1-1,-,TRBV12-5,CASGLAGLATEAFF,TGTGCTAGTGGTTTGGCGGGGTTGGCGACTGAAGCTTTCTTT
-,TRBJ1-2,few,TRBV6-5,CASSSNAGFGGYTF,TGTGCCAGCAGTTCCAACGCGGGGTTCGGGGGCTACACCTTC
TRBD2,TRBJ2-1,-,TRBV7-2,CASSLVPLAGNEQFF,TGTGCCAGCAGCTTAGTCCCCCTAGCGGGCAATGAGCAGTTCTTC
TRBD2,TRBJ2-5,-,TRBV5-1,CASSPAGTSGRETQYF,TGCGCCAGCAGCCCCGCCGGGACTAGCGGGAGAGAGACCCAGTACTTC
TRBD1,TRBJ1-2,-,TRBV9,CASRGDRGQDGYTF,TGTGCCAGCAGGGGGGACAGGGGGCAAGATGGCTACACCTTC
-,TRBJ2-5,-,TRBV7-9,CASSPAGETQYF,TGTGCCAGCAGCCCCGCGGGGGAGACCCAGTACTTC
-,TRBJ2-7,-,TRBV19,CASSFQGSYEQYF,TGTGCCAGTAGTTTCCAGGGCTCCTACGAGCAGTACTTC
TRBD2,TRBJ2-1,-,TRBV29-1,CSGGLAESYNEQFF,TGCAGCGGTGGACTAGCGGAAAGCTACAATGAGCAGTTCTTC
TRBD1,TRBJ2-7,once,TRBV27,CASSSTRTGGYEQYF,TGTGCCAGCAGTTCAACTCGGACAGGGGGCTACGAGCAGTACTTC
-,TRBJ2-7,-,TRBV12-3/TRBV12-4,CASSLARPYEQYF,TGTGCCAGCAGTTTAGCGCGGCCCTACGAGCAGTACTTC
TRBD2,TRBJ2-1,-,TRBV24-1,CATRASGVYNEQFF,TGTGCCACCAGGGCTAGCGGCGTCTACAATGAGCAGTTCTTC
TRBD2,TRBJ2-1,-,TRBV3-1/TRBV3-2,CASSQDGTSGMYNEQFF,TGTGCCAGCAGCCAAGATGGAACTAGCGGGATGTACAATGAGCAGTTCTTC
TRBD1,TRBJ2-7,once,TRBV27,CASSRDDRGVYEQYF,TGTGCCAGCAGCAGAGATGACAGGGGGGTGTACGAGCAGTACTTC
-,TRBJ1-5,-,TRBV28,CASSLFQDSHNQPQHF,TGTGCCAGCAGTTTATTTCAGGACAGCCACAATCAGCCCCAGCATTTT
-,TRBJ1-5,-,TRBV28,CASSSPPGRGRGQPQHF,TGTGCCAGCAGTTCTCCCCCTGGCCGGGGTCGGGGTCAGCCCCAGCATTTT
-,TRBJ2-3,-,TRBV29-1,CSVRRGTSTDTQYF,TGCAGCGTACGCAGGGGTACTAGCACAGATACGCAGTATTTT
-,TRBJ2-7,-,TRBV5-1,CASSRQLQNYEQYF,TGCGCCAGCTCGAGACAGCTACAAAACTACGAGCAGTACTTC
-,TRBJ2-1,-,TRBV4-1,CASSQDHGSSSYNEQFF,TGCGCCAGCAGCCAAGATCATGGCTCCAGCTCCTACAATGAGCAGTTCTTC
TRBD1,TRBJ1-1,-,TRBV28,CASSYLGTGRGVNTEAFF,TGTGCCAGCAGCTACCTAGGGACAGGTAGGGGGGTGAACACTGAAGCTTTCTTT
-,TRBJ1-3,-,TRBV5-1,CASRGALGNTIYF,TGCGCCAGCAGAGGGGCGCTTGGAAACACCATATATTTT
TRBD2,TRBJ2-3,-,TRBV24-1,CATSGGSTDTQYF,TGTGCCACCAGCGGGGGGAGCACAGATACGCAGTATTTT
-,TRBJ2-3,-,TRBV18,CASSPQNTRPKTQTNTDTQYF,TGTGCCAGCTCACCACAGAATACCAGGCCCAAGACACAAACAAACACAGATACGCAGTATTTT
-,TRBJ1-2,-,TRBV24-1,CATSATGRGYGYTF,TGTGCCACCAGTGCTACAGGGAGGGGCTATGGCTACACCTTC
TRBD1,TRBJ1-1,once,TRBV10-1,CASSASGQGPSGEAFF,TGCGCCAGCAGTGCATCCGGACAGGGGCCCTCCGGTGAAGCTTTCTTT
-,TRBJ2-6,-,TRBV28,CASSGTRDSGANVLTF,TGTGCCAGCAGTGGTACCAGGGACTCTGGGGCCAACGTCCTGACTTTC
-,TRBJ2-5,-,TRBV19,CASTMGHREGETQYF,TGTGCCAGTACCATGGGTCACAGGGAAGGGGAGACCCAGTACTTC
-,TRBJ2-7,few,TRBV24-1,CATSRWGPSYEQYF,TGTGCCACCAGTCGCTGGGGCCCTTCCTACGAGCAGTACTTC
TRBD1,TRBJ1-2,-,TRBV6-5,CASRPGTGVYGYTF,TGTGCCAGCAGACCCGGGACAGGGGTCTATGGCTACACCTTC
TRBD2,TRBJ2-1,many,TRBV6-2/TRBV6-3,CASSYEVGRAGNEQFF,TGTGCCAGCAGTTACGAGGTCGGGAGGGCCGGCAATGAGCAGTTCTTC
-,TRBJ1-3,-,TRBV7-2,CASRFAGSGNTIYF,TGTGCCAGCAGGTTCGCGGGATCTGGAAACACCATATATTTT
TRBD2,TRBJ2-2,-,TRBV24-1,CATSQGGRGNTGELFF,TGTGCCACCAGCCAGGGCGGGAGGGGGAACACCGGGGAGCTGTTTTTT
TRBD1,TRBJ1-6,-,TRBV5-4,CASSGGTGPYNSPLHF,TGTGCCAGCAGCGGGGGGACAGGCCCCTATAATTCACCCCTCCACTTT